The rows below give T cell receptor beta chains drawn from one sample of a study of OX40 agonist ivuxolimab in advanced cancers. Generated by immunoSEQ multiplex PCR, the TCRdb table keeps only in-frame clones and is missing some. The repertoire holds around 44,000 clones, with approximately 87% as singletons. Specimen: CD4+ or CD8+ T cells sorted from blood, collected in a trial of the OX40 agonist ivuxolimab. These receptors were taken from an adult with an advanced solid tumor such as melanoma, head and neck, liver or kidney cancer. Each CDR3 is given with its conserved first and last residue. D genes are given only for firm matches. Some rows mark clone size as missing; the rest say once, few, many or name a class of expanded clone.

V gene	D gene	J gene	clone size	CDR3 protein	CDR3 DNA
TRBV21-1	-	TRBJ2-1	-	CARRKTSGSRNEQFF	TGTGCCAGGAGGAAGACTAGCGGGAGTAGGAATGAGCAGTTCTTC
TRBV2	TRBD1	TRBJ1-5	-	CASSIRDRGQPQHF	TGTGCCAGCAGTATCCGGGACAGGGGACAGCCCCAGCATTTT
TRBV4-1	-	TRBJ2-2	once	CASSHRDGELFF	TGCGCCAGCAGCCACCGGGACGGGGAGCTGTTTTTT
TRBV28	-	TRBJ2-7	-	CASSLGTVYEQYF	TGTGCCAGCAGTTTGGGGACTGTCTACGAGCAGTACTTC
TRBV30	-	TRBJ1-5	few	CAWSVEGREGQPQHF	TGTGCCTGGAGTGTTGAGGGGAGGGAAGGACAGCCCCAGCATTTT
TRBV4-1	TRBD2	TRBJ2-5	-	CASSQVPQERGVETQYF	TGCGCCAGCAGCCAAGTCCCCCAGGAGCGGGGGGTAGAGACCCAGTACTTC
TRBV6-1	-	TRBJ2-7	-	CASSEADSSYEQYF	TGTGCCAGCAGTGAAGCAGACAGCTCCTACGAGCAGTACTTC
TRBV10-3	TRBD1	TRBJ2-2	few	CAISEINRGQTGELFF	TGTGCCATCAGTGAGATTAACAGGGGACAGACCGGGGAGCTGTTTTTT
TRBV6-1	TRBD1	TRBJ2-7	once	CASIGGQTYEQYF	TGTGCCAGCATAGGGGGACAGACCTACGAGCAGTACTTC
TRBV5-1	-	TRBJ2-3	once	CASSILDTQYF	TGCGCCAGCAGCATCTTGGATACGCAGTATTTT
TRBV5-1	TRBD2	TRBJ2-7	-	CASNSGLTPYEQYF	TGCGCCAGTAACTCGGGACTAACACCCTACGAGCAGTACTTC
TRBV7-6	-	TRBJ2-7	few	CASSPLGQGRWEQYF	TGTGCCAGCAGCCCATTAGGCCAGGGGAGGTGGGAGCAGTACTTC
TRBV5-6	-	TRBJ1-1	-	CASIRGGANWNTEAFF	TGTGCCAGCATCCGAGGGGGGGCGAATTGGAACACTGAAGCTTTCTTT
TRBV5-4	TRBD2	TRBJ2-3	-	CASSRRGGMDTQYF	TGTGCCAGCAGCCGGCGGGGGGGAATGGATACGCAGTATTTT
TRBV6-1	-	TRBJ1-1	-	CASIFSMLNTEAFF	TGTGCCAGCATTTTTTCAATGTTGAACACTGAAGCTTTCTTT
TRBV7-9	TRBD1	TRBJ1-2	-	CASSSPDRPHYGYTF	TGTGCCAGCAGCTCACCGGACAGGCCTCACTATGGCTACACCTTC
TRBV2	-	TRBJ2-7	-	CASGGPYEQYF	TGTGCCAGTGGGGGACCCTACGAGCAGTACTTC